This entry lists 28 T cell receptor beta chains sequenced from one sample in a study of Ad26.COV2.S vaccination and SARS-CoV-2 variants. Treatment reported: around 19 received Ad26.COV2.S at low or high dose, single or two shots; roughly 5 received placebo; per-sample allocation not given. Sample collection was performed on day 63 after the first vaccine or placebo injection. Libraries were prepared by immunoSEQ multiplex PCR; TCRdb keeps only in-frame clonotypes and omits some of them. The table lists approximately 360,000 clones, around four fifths of them singletons, with around 7% in the top ten. Source: peripheral blood, taken in a trial of Ad26.COV2.S vaccine versus placebo. Every receptor here comes from a person between 18 and 59 years old who received the Ad26.COV2.S COVID-19 vaccine or a placebo.

The J gene is TRBJ1-2, the V gene TRBV6-5; D is uncertain. CDR3 length: 15 amino acids. The germline V gene encodes CDR1 MNHEY and CDR2 SVGAGI. Trimming shortened V by 6 bases and J by 0 bases, and 14 bases separated the two germline ends. CDR3 nucleotide sequence: TGTGCCAGCAGCTCCCTCGCCTCAGCTAACTATGGCTACACCTTC. Translating gives CASSSLASANYGYTF.

The chain links TRBV6-2 or TRBV6-3 to TRBJ1-2; no clear D gene. Germline assignment: CDR1 MNHEY and CDR2 SVGEGT. V dropped 5 bases and J dropped 5 bases, with 15 bases sitting between them. The CDR3 totals 14 residues. The CDR3 DNA reads as TGTGCCAGCAGTCGTTCCGACCTCCCGTATGGCTACACCTTC. Protein: CASSRSDLPYGYTF.

V usage is TRBV27 and J usage is TRBJ2-3; perhaps TRBD2 as D (5 bases). The CDR3 is 13 amino acids. V gave up 5 bases and J gave up 10 bases, with 16 bases separating them. CDR1 is MNHEY and CDR2 is SMNVEV in the germline V gene (reference sequence). The CDR3 sequence: CASSLHDGVAQYF. CDR3 DNA sequence: TGTGCCAGCAGTCTACACGACGGGGTTGCGCAGTATTTT.

The chain has TRBV5-5 and TRBJ1-2; D is uncertain. Per germline, CDR1 SGHKS and CDR2 YYEKEE (reference sequence). The CDR3 length is 13 residues. Trimming shortened V by 4 bases and J by 8 bases, and 15 bases separated the two germline ends. The CDR3: CASSIGYGSGYTF. The CDR3 DNA reads TGTGCCAGCAGCATTGGATACGGGAGCGGCTACACCTTC.

The V gene is TRBV18, the J gene TRBJ2-7, with 8 bases fitting TRBD2. There are 15 residues in the CDR3. The germline V gene encodes CDR1 KGHSH and CDR2 LQKENI. Germline trimming cut 3 bases from V and 2 bases from J; bases unmatched to any gene: 6. The CDR3 region has the DNA TGTGCCAGCTCACCCAGGACTAGCTTCCCCTACGAGCAGTACTTC. It specifies CASSPRTSFPYEQYF.

This chain connects TRBV9 to TRBJ1-3, with D possibly being TRBD1 (5 bases). This CDR3 has 13 residues. Per germline, CDR1 SGDLS and CDR2 YYNGEE. With 3 bases removed from V and 4 bases from J, the gap between germline ends came to 8 bases. The CDR3 DNA sequence: TGTGCCAGCAGCGACAGGACAGGAAACACCATATATTTT. Protein: CASSDRTGNTIYF.

The chain links TRBV29-1 to TRBJ1-2, with unresolved D. Germline CDR1 is SQVTM and CDR2 is ANQGSEA. There are 12 residues in the CDR3. The germline V and J ends were trimmed by 5 bases and 5 bases, with 12 bases remaining between them. This chain's CDR3 is CSVIVQSYGYTF. The DNA of the CDR3 is TGCAGCGTTATCGTCCAAAGTTATGGCTACACCTTC.

This chain connects TRBV4-1 to TRBJ1-5; perhaps TRBD1 as D (6 bases). V lost 1 base to trimming and J lost 3 bases, with 10 bases between them. Germline V gene sequence: CDR1 MGHRA, CDR2 YSYEKL. The CDR3 runs 15 residues. CDR3 DNA: TGCGCCAGCAGCCAAGTACCAGGGGACAATCAGCCCCAGCATTTT. It encodes CASSQVPGDNQPQHF.

This clone was seen only a few times. The chain employs TRBV4-2 and TRBJ2-2; D unresolved. The germline CDR1 and CDR2 sequences are LGHNA and YNFKEQ. The CDR3 consists of 14 residues. V lost 1 base, J lost 5 bases, and 8 bases lay in between. The CDR3 sequence: CASSQVRHTGELFF. The CDR3 nucleotides are TGTGCCAGCAGCCAAGTTCGACATACCGGGGAGCTGTTTTTT.

The chain combines TRBV19 with TRBJ2-1; 8 positions agree with TRBD2. CDR1 is LNHDA, CDR2 SQIVND, per germline (reference sequence). The J segment lost 9 bases and the V segment lost 7 bases, leaving 11 bases of the junction unmatched. The length of the CDR3 is 14 residues. DNA of the CDR3: TGTGCCAGTAAGTCCCAAGGCGGGGGGCGTGAGCAGTTCTTC. This gives the protein CASKSQGGGREQFF.

The CDR3 nucleotides read TGTGCCAGCAGCCAAGATTCGCGGGCCTACGAGCAGTACTTC. Translating gives CASSQDSRAYEQYF. V is TRBV3-1 (or the pseudogene TRBV3-2) and J is TRBJ2-7; a possible D gene is TRBD2 (5 bases). This CDR3 spans 14 amino acids. The V and J ends lost 0 bases and 2 bases respectively, with 8 bases between them. Looked up from germline, CDR1 is LGHDT and CDR2 is YNNKEL (reference sequence).

This sequence joins TRBV7-6 and TRBJ2-7; TRBD2 aligns across 11 bases. The germline V gene has CDR1 SGHVS and CDR2 FNYEAQ. The CDR3 has 16 residues. Trimming cost V 0 bases and J 6 bases; bases outside gene matches: 7. The CDR3 bases are TGTGCCAGCAGCTTAGCGGTAGCGGGGGGGCGGGCCGAGCAGTACTTC. Translating it yields CASSLAVAGGRAEQYF.

This clone occurred a few times. The chain carries TRBV7-9 and TRBJ1-2, with D possibly matching TRBD1 (5 bases). The CDR3 totals 14 residues. Between the trimmed V and J ends, which lost 6 bases and 2 bases, there was a span of 13 bases. Germline assignment: CDR1 SEHNR and CDR2 FQNEAQ (reference sequence). The CDR3 DNA reads as TGTGCCAGCAGATCCGGGGGAAACAACTATGGCTACACCTTC. Its protein product is CASRSGGNNYGYTF.

CDR3 region: CASSDGLGEKLFF. For the CDR3, the DNA is TGTGCCAGCAGTGACGGGCTGGGGGAAAAACTGTTTTTT. J is TRBJ1-4 and V is TRBV2; D is unclear. The germline V gene encodes CDR1 SNHLY and CDR2 FYNNEI. The CDR3 is 13 amino acids. V lost 3 bases and J 8 bases, leaving 10 bases between the germline ends. The whole variable domain, filled in from reference TRBV2 and TRBJ1-4, reads EPEVTQTPSHQVTQMGQEVILRCVPISNHLYFYWYRQILGQKVEFLVSFYNNEISEKSEIFDDQFSVERPDGSNFTLKIRSTKLEDSAMYFCASSDGLGEKLFFGSGTQLSVL.

This clone was seen a single time. The genes are TRBV19 and TRBJ2-7; 8 positions match TRBD2. The V and J ends lost 7 bases and 4 bases, in that order; junction bases with no gene match: 0. The CDR3 has 11 residues. Germline CDR1 reads LNHDA; CDR2 reads SQIVND (reference sequence). The CDR3 spells CASTSGYEQYF. Here the CDR3 DNA reads TGTGCCAGTACTAGCGGGTACGAGCAGTACTTC.

The genes are TRBV11-1 and TRBJ1-3; perhaps TRBD1 as D (6 bases). From germline, CDR1 is SGHAT and CDR2 FQDESV (reference sequence). V lost 5 bases and J 0 bases, leaving 14 bases between the germline ends. CDR3 length: 16 residues. As DNA, the CDR3 is TGTGCCAGCAGCCGTCCGGGGGCCGACTCTGGAAACACCATATATTTT. Amino acid sequence: CASSRPGADSGNTIYF.

The CDR3 region is CASSLFVLQDRGDTQYF. The DNA of the CDR3 is TGTGCCAGCAGTCTTTTTGTTTTGCAAGATAGGGGAGATACGCAGTATTTT. The chain uses TRBV5-6 and TRBJ2-3; the D gene is possibly TRBD1 (5 bases). Germline-derived CDR1 and CDR2 are SGHDT and YYEEEE. The CDR3 has 17 amino acids. The V end lost 5 bases, the J end lost 5 bases, and 24 bases lay between the germline ends.

The chain combines TRBV10-3 with TRBJ1-5, with unresolved D. Germline CDR1 and CDR2: ENHRY and SYGVKD. The CDR3 length is 11 residues. V was shortened by 8 bases and J by 6 bases, with 8 bases between the two germline ends. The CDR3 region has the DNA TGTGCCATCGGGGAGGGTCAGCCCCAGCATTTT. Protein sequence: CAIGEGQPQHF.

This chain connects TRBV19 to TRBJ1-1; weak D call: TRBD1 (5 bases). Deletions cut 8 bases from V and 5 bases from J, with 9 bases between. The CDR3 has 11 amino acids. Germline V CDR1 and CDR2: LNHDA, SQIVND (reference sequence). The CDR3 DNA reads TGTGCCAGTGGGGGAGGGACTGAAGCTTTCTTT. Translation gives CASGGGTEAFF.

The CDR3 spells CASSYGRPPDTQYF. The CDR3 region has the DNA TGTGCCAGCAGTTACGGCCGACCCCCAGATACGCAGTATTTT. The J gene is TRBJ2-3, the V gene TRBV6-2 or TRBV6-3; D ambiguous. Germline lookup yields CDR1 MNHEY and CDR2 SVGEGT. The CDR3 spans 14 residues. Trimming left V 2 bases short and J 4 bases short, with 10 bases between.

This sequence joins TRBV11-3 and TRBJ2-3; the D gene is possibly TRBD2 (5 bases). Per germline, CDR1 SGHNT and CDR2 YENEEA. This CDR3 is 15 amino acids long. Trimming removed 5 bases at V and 3 bases at J, with 15 bases between. The CDR3 DNA follows: TGTGCCAGCAGCCCTCGGGATGGCGGTACAGATACGCAGTATTTT. Its protein is CASSPRDGGTDTQYF. Looking up the rest from reference TRBV11-3 and TRBJ2-3 gives the full variable domain: EAGVVQSPRYKIIEKKQPVAFWCNPISGHNTLYWYLQNLGQGPELLIRYENEEAVDDSQLPKDRFSAERLKGVDSTLKIQPAELGDSAVYLCASSPRDGGTDTQYFGPGTRLTVL.

The chain couples TRBV2 to TRBJ2-7; D is uncertain. The CDR3 runs 12 residues. The V end lost 4 bases, the J end lost 4 bases, and 8 bases lay between the germline ends. Per the germline V gene, CDR1 is SNHLY and CDR2 is FYNNEI. The CDR3 sequence: CASSASRYEQYF. The CDR3 bases are TGTGCCAGCAGTGCTAGTAGGTACGAGCAGTACTTC.

The CDR3 loop reads CASSSPGNEQFF. CDR3 DNA: TGTGCCAGCAGCTCCCCTGGAAATGAGCAGTTCTTC. The chain employs TRBV7-6 and TRBJ2-1; D remains unclear. Between the trimmed V and J ends, which lost 4 bases and 7 bases, there was a span of 8 bases. This CDR3 region has 12 residues. Germline V CDR1 and CDR2: SGHVS, FNYEAQ.

The genes are TRBV7-2 and TRBJ2-7; possibly TRBD1 or TRBD2 for D (5 bases each). Germline loops: CDR1 SGHTA, CDR2 FQGNSA. CDR3 length: 15 amino acids. Deletions cut 3 bases from V and 7 bases from J, with 19 bases between. Written as DNA, the CDR3 is TGTGCCAGCAGCTTTGCCGGGGACGCCTCGGGGGAGCAGTACTTC. Translated, it gives CASSFAGDASGEQYF.

The rearrangement joins TRBV27 to TRBJ1-5, with D possibly matching TRBD1 (5 bases). Per the germline V gene, CDR1 is MNHEY and CDR2 is SMNVEV (reference sequence). The CDR3 sequence is 15 residues long. The V gene lost 5 bases and the J gene lost 0 bases, with 11 bases spanning the gap. The CDR3 nucleotides are TGTGCCAGCAGTGCATTAGGGGATAGCAATCAGCCCCAGCATTTT. It is translated as CASSALGDSNQPQHF.

This chain links TRBV18 with TRBJ1-1, with 8 bases that match TRBD1. The trim removed 4 bases at V and 3 bases at J, leaving 10 bases unmatched. Germline CDR1 KGHSH, CDR2 LQKENI. This CDR3 is built from 16 residues. CDR3 DNA: TGTGCCAGCTCACTTAATACAGGGGGGAGTGACACTGAAGCTTTCTTT. Its protein product is CASSLNTGGSDTEAFF.

The gene calls are TRBV5-6 and TRBJ2-7, with TRBD1 as a possible D gene (6 bases). V shed 6 bases and J shed 0 bases, with 10 bases lying between them. The germline V gene has CDR1 SGHDT and CDR2 YYEEEE. CDR3 length equals 13 residues. CDR3 protein: CASKQTGSYEQYF. The CDR3 DNA reads as TGTGCCAGCAAACAGACAGGCTCCTACGAGCAGTACTTC.

The CDR3 DNA reads TGTGCCAGCAGTTTAACGCTTCTCTCAGGGACTGGGGGTGGAAAACTGTTTTTT. It translates to CASSLTLLSGTGGGKLFF. V usage is TRBV27 and J usage is TRBJ1-4, with a tentative D call TRBD1 (5 bases). Deletions cut 2 bases from V and 10 bases from J, with 26 bases between. The CDR3 length is 18 residues. Per germline, CDR1 MNHEY and CDR2 SMNVEV (reference sequence).